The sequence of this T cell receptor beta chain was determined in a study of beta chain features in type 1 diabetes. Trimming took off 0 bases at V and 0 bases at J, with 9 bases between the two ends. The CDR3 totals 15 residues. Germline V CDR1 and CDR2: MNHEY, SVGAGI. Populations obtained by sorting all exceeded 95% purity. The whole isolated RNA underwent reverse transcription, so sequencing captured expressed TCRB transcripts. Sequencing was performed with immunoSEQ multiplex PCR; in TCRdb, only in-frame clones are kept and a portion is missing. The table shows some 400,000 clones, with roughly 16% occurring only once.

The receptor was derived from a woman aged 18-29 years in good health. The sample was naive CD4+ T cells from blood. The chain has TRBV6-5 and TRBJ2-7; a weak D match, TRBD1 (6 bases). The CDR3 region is CASSYSKGVSYEQYF. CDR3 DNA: TGTGCCAGCAGTTACTCGAAGGGGGTCTCCTACGAGCAGTACTTC.